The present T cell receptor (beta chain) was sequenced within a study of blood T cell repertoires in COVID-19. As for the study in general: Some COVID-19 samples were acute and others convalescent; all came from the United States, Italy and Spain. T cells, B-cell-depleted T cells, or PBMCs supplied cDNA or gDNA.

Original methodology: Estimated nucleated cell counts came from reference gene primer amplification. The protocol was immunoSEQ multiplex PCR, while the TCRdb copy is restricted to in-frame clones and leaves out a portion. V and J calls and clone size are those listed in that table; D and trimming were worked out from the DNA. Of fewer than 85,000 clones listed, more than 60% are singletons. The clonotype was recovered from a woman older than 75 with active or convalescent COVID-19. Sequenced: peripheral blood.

The CDR3: CASSQEHPGTGAGNTIYF. The CDR3 bases are TGTGCCAGCAGCCAAGAACATCCCGGGACAGGAGCAGGAAACACCATATATTTT. The chain recombines TRBV3-1 (or the pseudogene TRBV3-2) with TRBJ1-3; 8 nucleotides agree with TRBD1. J lost 4 bases, V lost 0 bases, and 11 bases had no gene match. CDR3 length equals 18 residues. Per the germline V gene, CDR1 is LGHDT and CDR2 is YNNKEL (reference sequence).